One sample yielded the 17 T cell receptor beta chains listed below, sequenced in a study of blood T cell repertoires in COVID-19. Clones were sequenced by immunoSEQ multiplex PCR, and TCRdb holds only the in-frame ones, with some missing. The sample lists 150,000 or so clones, 84% occurring once. The sample was peripheral blood. Source of these receptors: a young man with active or convalescent COVID-19.

This chain uses TRBV19 with TRBJ2-7, with 13 bases that match TRBD2. V lost 4 bases and J lost 6; bases outside the gene matches: 9. The germline V gene encodes CDR1 LNHDA and CDR2 SQIVND (reference sequence). CDR3 size: 16 residues. The CDR3 nucleotides are TGTGCCAGTAGTAGGGGACTAGCGGGACTTGGGACCGAGCAGTACTTC. Translated, it gives CASSRGLAGLGTEQYF.

The V gene is TRBV7-2, the J gene TRBJ2-7; TRBD1 agrees at 10 bases. CDR3 length: 15 residues. The germline V gene has CDR1 SGHTA and CDR2 FQGNSA. V lost 5 bases, J lost 5 bases, and 9 bases stayed unmatched. The CDR3 DNA is TGTGCCAGCAGCCCTTTGGGACAGGGGTTCGACGAGCAGTACTTC. Translating gives CASSPLGQGFDEQYF.

The V call is TRBV7-8, the J call TRBJ1-2, with D hard to call. Per the germline V gene, CDR1 is SGHVS and CDR2 is FQNEAQ. V lost 1 base to trimming and J lost 3 bases, with 6 bases between them. This CDR3 is built from 13 residues. CDR3 residues: CASSLGGHYGYTF. The CDR3 DNA is TGTGCCAGCAGCTTAGGAGGCCACTATGGCTACACCTTC.

The chain carries TRBV28 and TRBJ2-1; 10 positions match TRBD2. CDR1 and CDR2 from the germline V gene are MDHEN and SYDVKM. After removal of 8 bases from V and 1 base from J, the junction contained 17 bases not matched to a gene. This CDR3 has 19 amino acids. CDR3 amino acids: CASRPGWVAGGWSYNEQFF. As DNA, the CDR3 is TGTGCCAGCCGCCCTGGTTGGGTAGCGGGAGGTTGGTCCTACAATGAGCAGTTCTTC.

This rearrangement joins TRBV29-1 to TRBJ2-7, with D tentatively TRBD2 (6 bases). CDR1 and CDR2 (germline): SQVTM, ANQGSEA. CDR3 length equals 13 residues. V was pared by 3 bases and J by 4 bases, with 13 bases between. The CDR3 loop reads CSVDAGTRYEQYF. CDR3 bases: TGCAGCGTTGACGCGGGGACTCGATACGAGCAGTACTTC.

This chain uses TRBV27 with TRBJ2-7, with D possibly matching TRBD1 (5 bases). Trimming removed 5 bases from V and 2 bases from J, with 16 bases in between. The germline V gene has CDR1 MNHEY and CDR2 SMNVEV (reference sequence). CDR3 size: 15 residues. The CDR3 nucleotides read TGTGCCAGCAGTCTGACCACAGGCCGAGCCTACGAGCAGTACTTC. It yields the protein CASSLTTGRAYEQYF.

V and J are TRBV7-7 and TRBJ2-1, with unresolved D. With 1 base removed from V and 9 bases from J, the gap between germline ends came to 10 bases. The CDR3 spans 13 residues. Looked up from germline, CDR1 is SSHAT and CDR2 is FNYEAQ (reference sequence). For the CDR3, the DNA is TGTGCCAGCAGCTTAGAAAGCGTCAGTGAGCAGTTCTTC. Translating gives CASSLESVSEQFF.

CDR3 sequence (DNA): TGTGCCAGCAGCCAAAGCAGGGATTACGAGCAGTACTTC. The encoded protein is CASSQSRDYEQYF. The chain couples TRBV4-2 to TRBJ2-7; D might be TRBD1 (5 bases). V lost 2 bases and J 4 bases, leaving 9 bases between the germline ends. Germline CDR1 and CDR2: LGHNA and YNFKEQ. The CDR3 sequence is 13 residues long.

The chain employs TRBV19 and TRBJ1-1, with 7 bases matching TRBD1. Per germline, CDR1 LNHDA and CDR2 SQIVND (reference sequence). The CDR3 extends over 14 amino acids. Germline trimming cut 3 bases from V and 0 bases from J; bases unmatched to any gene: 1. CDR3 in amino acids: CASSIGTVNTEAFF. The CDR3, as DNA: TGTGCCAGTAGTATCGGGACAGTGAACACTGAAGCTTTCTTT. The full variable domain, with the rest looked up from reference TRBV19 and TRBJ1-1, is DGGITQSPKYLFRKEGQNVTLSCEQNLNHDAMYWYRQDPGQGLRLIYYSQIVNDFQKGDIAEGYSVSREKKESFPLTVTSAQKNPTAFYLCASSIGTVNTEAFFGQGTRLTVV.

This rearrangement joins TRBV4-1 to TRBJ2-2; D unresolved. V lost 0 bases and J 0 bases, leaving 5 bases between the germline ends. The CDR3 runs 15 residues. Germline CDR1 MGHRA, CDR2 YSYEKL. The CDR3 DNA reads TGCGCCAGCAGCCAAGAGGCAGCGAACACCGGGGAGCTGTTTTTT. Protein product: CASSQEAANTGELFF.

The chain couples TRBV2 to TRBJ2-5; possibly TRBD1 for D (5 bases). The CDR3 spans 16 residues. Per the germline V gene, CDR1 is SNHLY and CDR2 is FYNNEI. Trimming took off 1 base at V and 5 bases at J, with 17 bases between the two ends. DNA for the CDR3: TGTGCCAGCAGTGAAGAGGCCAGGGTTCGGCGTGAGACCCAGTACTTC. This encodes CASSEEARVRRETQYF.

This sequence joins TRBV7-6 and TRBJ2-5, with 8 bases that match TRBD2. With V trimmed by 1 base and J by 5 bases, 12 bases remained unmatched. This CDR3 has 17 residues. Germline CDR1 is SGHVS and CDR2 is FNYEAQ. The CDR3 sequence: CASSLDVSGGEGETQYF. The DNA for the CDR3 is TGTGCCAGCAGCTTAGACGTCAGCGGGGGCGAGGGGGAGACCCAGTACTTC.

The chain uses TRBV6-4 and TRBJ1-2; TRBD1 is a possible D gene (6 bases). The CDR3 loop spans 14 amino acids. With 2 bases removed from V and 3 bases from J, the gap between germline ends came to 10 bases. CDR1 and CDR2 from the germline V gene are MRHNA and SNTAGT. This CDR3 reads CASSDTGLDYGYTF. The CDR3 DNA reads as TGTGCCAGCAGTGACACAGGGTTAGACTATGGCTACACCTTC.

CDR3 region: CASSLEGTGFNNEQFF. CDR3 nucleotide sequence: TGTGCCAGCAGCCTGGAGGGGACAGGGTTCAACAATGAGCAGTTCTTC. J is TRBJ2-1 and V is TRBV14; the match to TRBD1 covers 9 bases. Germline V gene sequence: CDR1 SGHDN, CDR2 FVKESK. J lost 5 bases, V lost 4 bases, and 9 bases had no gene match. The CDR3 has 16 amino acids.

V gene TRBV5-6 combines with J gene TRBJ2-3; tentative D call: TRBD1 (8 bases). Germline CDR1 reads SGHDT; CDR2 reads YYEEEE. Between the trimmed V and J ends, which lost 2 bases and 3 bases, there was a span of 16 bases. The CDR3 length is 16 residues. The CDR3 DNA is TGTGCCAGCAGCTTCAGACAGGGGAGGGGTACAGATACGCAGTATTTT. The encoded protein is CASSFRQGRGTDTQYF.

This clone was found once. The chain links TRBV7-2 to TRBJ2-1, with D possibly matching TRBD2 (6 bases). CDR1 SGHTA and CDR2 FQGNSA come from the germline V gene. The length of the CDR3 is 15 residues. V lost 5 bases and J 0 bases, leaving 11 bases between the germline ends. CDR3 in amino acids: CASSPSVTSYNEQFF. The CDR3 DNA reads as TGTGCCAGCAGCCCTAGCGTTACCTCCTACAATGAGCAGTTCTTC.

The chain links TRBV2 to TRBJ2-6; no clear D. Trimming removed 5 bases from V and 1 base from J, with 9 bases in between. CDR3 length: 15 residues. The germline V gene has CDR1 SNHLY and CDR2 FYNNEI. The CDR3 loop is CASSPTRSGANVLTF. As DNA, the CDR3 is TGTGCCAGCAGTCCGACGCGGTCTGGGGCCAACGTCCTGACTTTC.